This T cell receptor beta chain was sequenced during a study of cytomegalovirus exposure and HLA in healthy donors. Study-level findings and limits: Excluded: some indistinguishable V segments such as TRBV6-2 and TRBV6-3.

In the PCR, 60 Vbeta and 13 Jbeta primers were used. Produced via immunoSEQ multiplex PCR; TCRdb's table is partial and in-frame only. The sample lists around 210,000 clones; 78% were seen once. About this clone itself: The antigen is unknown.

CDR1 GTSNPN and CDR2 SVGIG come from the germline V gene (reference sequence). With V trimmed by 4 bases and J by 13 bases, 22 bases remained unmatched. CDR3 length: 17 residues. The clonotype originates from a boy aged 5-17 years in good health and CMV-seronegative. Material: PBMCs. This chain uses TRBV30 with TRBJ2-6; TRBD1 matches 7 bases. CDR3 DNA sequence: TGTGCCTGGATCGACAGGGACCTCCTCTGGGGCCAAATAGTCCTGACTTTC. Its translation: CAWIDRDLLWGQIVLTF. The whole variable domain, remainder taken from reference TRBV30 and TRBJ2-6, is SQTIHQWPATLVQPVGSPLSLECTVEGTSNPNLYWYRQAAGRGLQLLFYSVGIGQISSEVPQNLSASRPQDRQFILSSKKLLLSDSGFYLCAWIDRDLLWGQIVLTFGAGSRLTVL.